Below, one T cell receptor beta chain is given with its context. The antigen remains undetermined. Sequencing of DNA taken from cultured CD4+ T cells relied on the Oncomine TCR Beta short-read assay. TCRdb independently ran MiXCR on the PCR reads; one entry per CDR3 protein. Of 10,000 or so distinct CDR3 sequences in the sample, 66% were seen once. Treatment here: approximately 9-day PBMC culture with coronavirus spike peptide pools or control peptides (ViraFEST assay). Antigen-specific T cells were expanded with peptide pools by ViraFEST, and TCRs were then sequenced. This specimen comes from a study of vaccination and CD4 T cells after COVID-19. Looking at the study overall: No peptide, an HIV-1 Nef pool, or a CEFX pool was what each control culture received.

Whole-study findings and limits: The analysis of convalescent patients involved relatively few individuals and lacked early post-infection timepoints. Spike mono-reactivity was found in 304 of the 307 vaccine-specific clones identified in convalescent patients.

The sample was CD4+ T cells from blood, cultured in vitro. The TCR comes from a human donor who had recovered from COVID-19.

The CDR3 DNA reads TGTGCCAGCAGCGTAGCGGGGGGGAGCACAGATACGCAGTATTTT. Protein: CASSVAGGSTDTQYF. V and J are TRBV9 and TRBJ2-3; TRBD2 aligns across 8 bases. This CDR3 has 15 amino acids. Germline CDR1 and CDR2: SGDLS and YYNGEE. With 0 bases clipped from V and 0 bases from J, the junction kept 0 bases outside the gene matches.